This T cell receptor beta chain was profiled in a study of cytomegalovirus exposure and HLA in healthy donors. General observations from the study: A few chains tied to CMV proved CMV antigen-specific in vitro.

The study sampled nominally healthy donors, though unrecorded immune exposures were likely. Details on this clone: Its specificity is not known.

CDR1 and CDR2 from the germline V gene are SEHNR and FQNEAQ (reference sequence). This CDR3 has 13 residues. V trimming: 5 bases; J trimming: 6 bases; junction bases outside the gene matches: 6. Vbeta (60) and Jbeta (13) primers were used in the PCR. TCRdb keeps only in-frame clones here, not all; method: immunoSEQ multiplex PCR. There are approximately 45,000 clones in the sample, with 2% to 2.5% held by the top ten. The clonotype comes from a woman in her forties in good health and CMV-seronegative. The sample taken for sequencing was PBMCs. J is TRBJ1-2 and V is TRBV7-9; 7 nucleotides agree with TRBD1. CDR3 bases: TGTGCCAGCAGCATAACACAGGGGAATGGCTACACCTTC. Its translation: CASSITQGNGYTF.